Below, one T cell receptor beta chain is given with its context. Its antigen remains unknown. This sample stems from a study of cytomegalovirus exposure and HLA in healthy donors. The CDR3 totals 17 residues. Germline values: CDR1 MGHRA, CDR2 YSYEKL. Unmatched junction bases numbered 12, after V lost 4 bases and J lost 3 bases. Overall study results and limits: An Asian-associated ancestry cluster reportedly showed fewer N-insertions than the roughly 670-donor mean in a later analysis. It was likely that a cluster of highly shared sequence variants was a sequencing artifact. Most subjects' HLA-A and HLA-B alleles were reportedly predicted from TCR beta sequences.

Amplification used 60 Vbeta primers and 13 Jbeta primers. Assay used: immunoSEQ multiplex PCR; TCRdb lists only in-frame clones, some missing. The data contain approximately 210,000 clones, about four fifths of them singletons. The TCR comes from a man younger than 30 in good health and CMV-seronegative. Material for sequencing was PBMCs. V gene TRBV4-1 combines with J gene TRBJ2-7; TRBD1 matches 10 bases. This CDR3 reads CASSPIVGTGDLYEQYF. The CDR3 coding sequence is TGCGCCAGCAGCCCAATTGTCGGGACAGGGGATCTCTACGAGCAGTACTTC.